The next 14 T cell receptor beta chains were all read from a single sample in a study of human T cells and chemical hapten exposure. Described time point: patch test 1, 2 weeks after DPC sensitization. The treatment was: therapeutic diphenylcyclopropenone sensitization with weekly scalp DPC. A single record per CDR3 protein comes from TCRdb applying MiXCR to the RACE reads. Of roughly 120,000 distinct CDR3 sequences listed, 12% to 15% are singletons. The sequencing used whole blood, collected in connection with sensitization to the hapten diphenylcyclopropenone (DPC). The source is a young man with alopecia areata. Some clones in this sample may be carry-over from other donors' samples.

This clonotype was picked up a small number of times. The CDR3, as DNA: TGCAGTGCTAGGGGCGGATTATACAATGAGCAGTTCTTC. Encoded protein: CSARGGLYNEQFF. The chain combines TRBV20-1 with TRBJ2-1; D call uncertain. The CDR3 is made up of 13 amino acids. Trimming shortened V by 3 bases and J by 4 bases, and 10 bases separated the two germline ends. Per the germline V gene, CDR1 is DFQATT and CDR2 is SNEGSKA (reference sequence).

This chain links TRBV4-2 with TRBJ2-7, with TRBD1 matching 8 bases. V was pared by 1 base and J by 2 bases, with 4 bases of the junction left unmatched. The CDR3 extends over 15 amino acids. Germline V gene data show CDR1 as LGHNA and CDR2 as YNFKEQ. The CDR3, as DNA: TGTGCCAGCAGCCAAGGGGACAGGAGTCCCTACGAGCAGTACGTC. Its protein is CASSQGDRSPYEQYV.

This clonotype was seen a few times. V and J are TRBV27 and TRBJ1-2; D unclear. Germline lookup yields CDR1 MNHEY and CDR2 SMNVEV (reference sequence). Trimming took 6 bases from V and 0 from J, leaving 14 bases between them. The CDR3 contains 15 residues. CDR3 protein: CASRAPREANYGYTF. CDR3 bases: TGTGCCAGCAGGGCGCCAAGGGAAGCTAACTATGGCTACACCTTC.

This rearrangement joins TRBV27 to TRBJ2-3; D gene unclear. The V gene lost 7 bases and the J gene lost 4 bases, with 3 bases spanning the gap. This CDR3 comprises 10 residues. Germline CDR1 MNHEY, CDR2 SMNVEV (reference sequence). CDR3 nucleotides: TGTGCCAGCAAAGCAGATACGCAGTATTTT. Protein: CASKADTQYF.

This clonotype has just a few counts. The rearrangement links TRBV7-3 to TRBJ1-6; possibly TRBD1 for D (5 bases). Germline V gives CDR1 SGHTA, CDR2 FQGTGA. V was trimmed by 4 bases and J by 9 bases, leaving 16 bases between them. CDR3 size: 15 residues. The chain's CDR3 is CASSSRGDRISPLHF. CDR3 coding DNA: TGTGCCAGCAGCTCCCGGGGGGACCGAATTTCACCCCTCCACTTT.

The J gene is TRBJ1-2, the V gene TRBV4-3; TRBD1 matches at 7 bases. Per germline, CDR1 LGHNA and CDR2 YSLEER. CDR3 length: 16 amino acids. V lost 0 bases, J lost 7 bases, and 11 bases stayed unmatched. Here the CDR3 DNA reads TGCGCCAGCAGCCAAGATATGGGGACAGCGACTATTGGCTACACCTTC. This codes for CASSQDMGTATIGYTF.

The genes are TRBV6-2 or TRBV6-3 and TRBJ2-2; 10 bases match TRBD2. Germline CDR1 and CDR2: MNHEY and SVGEGT. The CDR3 runs 15 residues. After removal of 2 bases from V and 7 bases from J, the junction contained 4 bases not matched to a gene. The CDR3 reads CASSYQGLASGELFF. CDR3 nucleotide sequence: TGTGCCAGCAGTTACCAGGGACTAGCGAGCGGGGAGCTGTTTTTT.

The genes are TRBV6-4 and TRBJ2-3, with TRBD2 identical over 8 bases. The V and J ends lost 3 bases and 1 base, in that order; junction bases with no gene match: 3. Germline lookup yields CDR1 MRHNA and CDR2 SNTAGT. The CDR3 is made up of 15 amino acids. The CDR3: CASSDAGGGTDTQYF. In nucleotides, the CDR3 is TGTGCCAGCAGTGATGCGGGGGGAGGCACAGATACGCAGTATTTT.

DNA of the CDR3: TGCAGTGCTAGTGCTAGGACTCAGATGGGCACTGAAGCTTTCTTT. It codes for CSASARTQMGTEAFF. The J gene is TRBJ1-1, the V gene TRBV20-1, with unresolved D. The CDR3 length is 15 residues. CDR1 and CDR2 (germline): DFQATT, SNEGSKA (reference sequence). Trimming pared 3 bases from V and 4 bases from J, leaving 18 bases between.

This rearrangement joins TRBV5-1 to TRBJ2-3, with D possibly matching TRBD1 (5 bases). V was cut by 0 bases and J by 0 bases, with 11 bases left in between. In germline, CDR1 is SGHRS, CDR2 YFSETQ. This CDR3 region has 16 residues. The CDR3 protein is CASSLGTQTSTDTQYF. The CDR3 nucleotides read TGCGCCAGCAGCTTGGGGACACAGACTAGCACAGATACGCAGTATTTT.

This clonotype was counted at least ten times. J is TRBJ1-3 and V is TRBV28, with D possibly TRBD1 on 6 matching bases. Germline-derived CDR1 and CDR2 are MDHEN and SYDVKM. The CDR3 covers 15 residues. The ends were cut back, 5 bases at V and 0 bases at J, with 11 bases in the middle. In DNA form, the CDR3 reads TGTGCCAGCAGTGTGACAGGTACCTCTGGAAACACCATATATTTT. Its protein is CASSVTGTSGNTIYF.

The chain's CDR3 is CASSLTFSPMGTQYF. As DNA, the CDR3 is TGTGCCAGCAGCTTAACGTTCAGCCCAATGGGGACCCAGTACTTC. V gene TRBV7-3 combines with J gene TRBJ2-5; the D is unclear. CDR3 length: 15 residues. CDR1 and CDR2 from the germline V gene are SGHTA and FQGTGA. Trimming removed 0 bases from V and 7 bases from J, with 15 bases in between.

In this sample, this clonotype turned up a few times. The V gene is TRBV6-5, the J gene TRBJ1-1; D gene uncertain. The germline V gene encodes CDR1 MNHEY and CDR2 SVGAGI. Trimming left V 5 bases short and J 2 bases short, with 15 bases between. The CDR3 totals 15 residues. CDR3 nucleotide sequence: TGTGCCAGCAGTCCAGTCCAGACGCTAAACACTGAAGCTTTCTTT. This translates into CASSPVQTLNTEAFF.

The chain combines TRBV10-2 with TRBJ2-5, with 9 bases identical to TRBD1. Germline assignment: CDR1 WSHSY and CDR2 SAAADI. The V and J ends lost 3 bases and 1 base, in that order; junction bases with no gene match: 6. This CDR3 is 16 amino acids long. This chain's CDR3 is CASSDPGQGRQETQYF. The CDR3 DNA reads as TGCGCCAGCAGTGACCCTGGACAGGGGCGCCAAGAGACCCAGTACTTC.